Presented here are 16 T cell receptor beta chains from one specimen sequenced in a study of blood T cell repertoires in COVID-19. Assay used: immunoSEQ multiplex PCR; TCRdb lists only in-frame clones, some missing. The sample carries about 280,000 clones, about four fifths recorded once. Sequencing was carried out using PBMCs or T cells enriched from blood (not recorded which). These receptors were obtained from a man aged 40-50 years who had been exposed to COVID-19.

The rearrangement uses TRBV20-1 and TRBJ2-1; possible D gene TRBD2, 6 bases. The V gene's germline CDR1 is DFQATT and CDR2 SNEGSKA (reference sequence). The CDR3 extends over 16 amino acids. The V end lost 3 bases, the J end lost 3 bases, and 18 bases lay between the germline ends. The CDR3 region is CSASLAGTALYNEQFF. DNA of the CDR3: TGCAGTGCTAGTTTGGCGGGAACCGCCCTCTACAATGAGCAGTTCTTC.

The chain employs TRBV18 and TRBJ2-7; 11 bases are a match to TRBD1. V was pared by 3 bases and J by 6 bases, with 7 bases of the junction left unmatched. The CDR3 extends over 15 amino acids. Per germline, CDR1 KGHSH and CDR2 LQKENI. CDR3 bases: TGTGCCAGCTCACCTACCGGGACAGGGGGGGGCGAGCAGTACTTC. Translated, it gives CASSPTGTGGGEQYF.

The CDR3 region has the DNA TGTGCCAGCAGCCAAAATCAGCCCCAGCATTTT. It yields the protein CASSQNQPQHF. The J gene is TRBJ1-5, the V gene TRBV5-8, with D hard to call. From germline, CDR1 is SGHTS and CDR2 YDEGEE. This CDR3 is 11 amino acids long. The V and J ends lost 4 bases and 4 bases respectively, with 3 bases between them.

The chain couples TRBV10-2 to TRBJ2-3, with 8 bases lining up with TRBD2. Germline values: CDR1 WSHSY, CDR2 SAAADI. V shed 5 bases and J 2 bases; nucleotides not matched to a gene: 6. The CDR3 length is 15 residues. DNA for the CDR3: TGCGCCAGCAGTCGAGCGGGAGTGGCCACAGATACGCAGTATTTT. Protein: CASSRAGVATDTQYF.

The chain links TRBV19 to TRBJ2-1; 10 nucleotides line up with TRBD1. The germline V gene has CDR1 LNHDA and CDR2 SQIVND (reference sequence). The CDR3 is made up of 16 amino acids. The V and J ends lost 4 bases and 2 bases, in that order; junction bases with no gene match: 5. CDR3 loop: CASSSYGQGAYNEQFF. The CDR3, as DNA: TGTGCCAGTAGTAGTTATGGACAGGGGGCCTACAATGAGCAGTTCTTC.

V usage is TRBV5-8 and J usage is TRBJ2-7; 7 nucleotides match TRBD2. Germline CDR1 reads SGHTS; CDR2 reads YDEGEE. The junction had 3 bases not matched to a gene; V was cut back by 0 bases and J by 3 bases. The CDR3 sequence is 14 residues long. CDR3 residues: CASSLAGEGYEQYF. In nucleotides, the CDR3 is TGTGCCAGCAGCTTGGCGGGGGAGGGCTACGAGCAGTACTTC. Looking up the rest from reference TRBV5-8 and TRBJ2-7 gives the full variable domain: EAGVTQSPTHLIKTRGQQATLRCSPISGHTSVYWYQQALGLGLQFLLWYDEGEERNRGNFPPRFSGRQFPNYSSELNVNALELEDSALYLCASSLAGEGYEQYFGPGTRLTVT.

J is TRBJ1-5 and V is TRBV27; D is unclear. Germline V gives CDR1 MNHEY, CDR2 SMNVEV (reference sequence). V was pared by 0 bases and J by 0 bases, with 15 bases between. CDR3 size: 18 residues. Written as DNA, the CDR3 is TGTGCCAGCAGTTTATCCTTCTCCGGTCCCTTTAGCAATCAGCCCCAGCATTTT. This translates into CASSLSFSGPFSNQPQHF.

This chain links TRBV5-4 with TRBJ2-3, with 13 nucleotides matching TRBD2. After removal of 5 bases from V and 4 bases from J, the junction contained 13 bases not matched to a gene. In germline, CDR1 is SGHNT, CDR2 YYREEE (reference sequence). This CDR3 has 18 residues. This CDR3 is CASSAGLAGVGASDTQYF. As DNA, the CDR3 is TGTGCCAGCAGTGCCGGACTAGCGGGAGTTGGGGCTTCAGATACGCAGTATTTT.

The chain employs TRBV27 and TRBJ2-5, with D tentatively TRBD2 (5 bases). Germline assignment: CDR1 MNHEY and CDR2 SMNVEV (reference sequence). Between the trimmed V and J ends, which lost 6 bases and 3 bases, there was a span of 20 bases. The CDR3 consists of 16 residues. CDR3 region: CASSRTVPLFKETQYF. In DNA, the CDR3 is TGTGCCAGCAGCAGGACTGTCCCCCTGTTTAAAGAGACCCAGTACTTC.

The chain recombines TRBV30 with TRBJ2-7; a weak D match, TRBD2 (6 bases). The germline CDR1 and CDR2 sequences are GTSNPN and SVGIG (reference sequence). Trimming pared 5 bases from V and 4 bases from J, leaving 18 bases between. CDR3 length: 14 amino acids. The CDR3 is CAWDPTSGSYEQYF. In nucleotides, the CDR3 is TGTGCCTGGGACCCGACTAGTGGATCTTACGAGCAGTACTTC.

This clone was detected only a few times. The chain recombines TRBV6-5 with TRBJ1-1; 7 bases are a match to TRBD1. CDR1 MNHEY and CDR2 SVGAGI come from the germline V gene. The CDR3 has 11 amino acids. With V trimmed by 5 bases and J by 11 bases, 5 bases remained unmatched. This CDR3 is CASSRQGVAFF. CDR3 nucleotide sequence: TGTGCCAGCAGTCGCCAGGGGGTGGCTTTCTTT.

The V gene is TRBV5-5, the J gene TRBJ1-2, with D perhaps matching TRBD1 (6 bases). Germline CDR1 and CDR2: SGHKS and YYEKEE (reference sequence). V gave up 1 base and J gave up 3 bases, with 22 bases separating them. The CDR3 totals 18 residues. CDR3 loop: CASSLWVQGYLGDYGYTF. In nucleotides, the CDR3 is TGTGCCAGCAGCTTGTGGGTGCAGGGGTACCTCGGGGACTATGGCTACACCTTC.

This chain uses TRBV19 with TRBJ1-2; a weak D match, TRBD1 (6 bases). The CDR3 sequence is 12 residues long. From germline, CDR1 is LNHDA and CDR2 SQIVND (reference sequence). V lost 7 bases and J 7 bases, leaving 13 bases between the germline ends. The CDR3 DNA sequence: TGTGCCAGTATAACAGGGCAGGGTGGCTACACCTTC. This sequence encodes CASITGQGGYTF. Combining the CDR3 with reference TRBV19 and TRBJ1-2 gives the whole variable domain DGGITQSPKYLFRKEGQNVTLSCEQNLNHDAMYWYRQDPGQGLRLIYYSQIVNDFQKGDIAEGYSVSREKKESFPLTVTSAQKNPTAFYLCASITGQGGYTFGSGTRLTVV.

This clone was counted a few times. Written as DNA, the CDR3 is TGTGCCAGCAGCACAGGGGGTGAGGGCTCTGGCTACACCTTC. This codes for CASSTGGEGSGYTF. The V call is TRBV11-2, the J call TRBJ1-2; 8 bases align to TRBD1. Germline CDR1 reads SGHAT; CDR2 reads FQNNGV. Trimming removed 5 bases from V and 7 bases from J; junction bases left unmatched: 9. The CDR3 extends over 14 amino acids. The variable domain in full, completed from reference TRBV11-2 and TRBJ1-2, reads EAGVAQSPRYKIIEKRQSVAFWCNPISGHATLYWYQQILGQGPKLLIQFQNNGVVDDSQLPKDRFSAERLKGVDSTLKIQPAKLEDSAVYLCASSTGGEGSGYTFGSGTRLTVV.

The chain employs TRBV30 and TRBJ2-7; TRBD2 matches at 8 bases. CDR1 is GTSNPN, CDR2 SVGIG, per germline (reference sequence). The CDR3 is 14 amino acids. V shed 8 bases, J shed 6 bases, and the junction held 15 bases outside the gene matches. The CDR3, as DNA: TGTGCCGGGTGTCCGGGAGGGTCGTCTCTCGAGCAGTACTTC. This codes for CAGCPGGSSLEQYF.

Concerning this clone: The junction departs from germline at one end; a sequencing error may be responsible. The V gene is TRBV7-7, the J gene TRBJ2-3, with a weak D call TRBD2 (6 bases). The germline CDR1 and CDR2 sequences are SSHAT and FNYEAQ (reference sequence). The CDR3 extends over 15 amino acids. The chain's CDR3 is CASSPNSGSADTQYF. The DNA of the CDR3 is TGTGCTAGCAGCCCAAATAGCGGATCGGCAGATACGCAGTATTTT.